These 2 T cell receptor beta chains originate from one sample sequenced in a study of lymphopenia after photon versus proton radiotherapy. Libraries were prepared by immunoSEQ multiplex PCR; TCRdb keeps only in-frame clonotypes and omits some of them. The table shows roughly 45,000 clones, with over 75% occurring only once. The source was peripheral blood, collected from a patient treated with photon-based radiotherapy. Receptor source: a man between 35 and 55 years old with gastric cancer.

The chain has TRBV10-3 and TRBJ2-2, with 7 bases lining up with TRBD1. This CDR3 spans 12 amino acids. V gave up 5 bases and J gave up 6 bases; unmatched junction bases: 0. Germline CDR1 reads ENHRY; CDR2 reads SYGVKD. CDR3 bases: TGTGCCATCAGTCAGGGGGCCGGGGAGCTGTTTTTT. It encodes CAISQGAGELFF.

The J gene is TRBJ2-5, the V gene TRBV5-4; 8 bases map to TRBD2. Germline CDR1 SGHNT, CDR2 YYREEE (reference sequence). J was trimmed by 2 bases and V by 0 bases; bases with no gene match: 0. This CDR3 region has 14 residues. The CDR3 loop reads CASSLGGGQETQYF. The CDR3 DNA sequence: TGTGCCAGCAGCTTGGGCGGGGGGCAAGAGACCCAGTACTTC.